The rows below give T cell receptor beta chains drawn from one sample of a study of T cells after yellow fever vaccination. TCRdb reprocessed the 5' RACE reads via MiXCR and lists one record per CDR3 protein. The table records approximately 450,000 distinct CDR3 sequences, over 15% of them present only once. This sample comprised PBMCs, obtained before the yellow fever booster vaccination. Source of these receptors: a man aged 18 to 29 who received the YFV17D yellow fever vaccine. Each CDR3 is given with its conserved first and last residue. The D gene is left open where the match is weak. Only some rows state a clone size, as once, few, many or a class for expanded clones.

d_gene: TRBD2; v_gene: TRBV7-2; j_gene: TRBJ2-5; abundance: -; CDR3aa: CASSLASGVAGTQETQYF; CDR3nt: TGTGCCAGCAGCTTAGCCAGCGGGGTAGCGGGGACTCAAGAGACCCAGTACTTC
d_gene: -; v_gene: TRBV27; j_gene: TRBJ1-1; abundance: few; CDR3aa: CASSRRFGVGTEAFF; CDR3nt: TGTGCCAGCAGCCGCCGATTCGGCGTCGGCACTGAAGCTTTCTTT
d_gene: -; v_gene: TRBV3-1; j_gene: TRBJ1-6; abundance: -; CDR3aa: CASSHGTNSPLHF; CDR3nt: TGTGCCAGCAGTCATGGGACGAATTCACCCCTCCACTTT
d_gene: -; v_gene: TRBV4-1; j_gene: TRBJ2-2; abundance: few; CDR3aa: CASSQLPRPNTGELFF; CDR3nt: TGCGCCAGCAGCCAACTTCCCCGGCCGAACACCGGGGAGCTGTTTTTT
d_gene: -; v_gene: TRBV7-8; j_gene: TRBJ2-5; abundance: -; CDR3aa: CASSSLTAGKETQYF; CDR3nt: TGTGCCAGCAGCAGTTTAACGGCAGGAAAAGAGACCCAGTACTTC
d_gene: -; v_gene: TRBV6-2/TRBV6-3; j_gene: TRBJ1-1; abundance: -; CDR3aa: CASTENTEAFF; CDR3nt: TGTGCCAGCACGGAGAACACTGAAGCTTTCTTT
d_gene: -; v_gene: TRBV4-1; j_gene: TRBJ1-4; abundance: -; CDR3aa: CASSQVQGEEKLFF; CDR3nt: TGCGCCAGCAGCCAAGTTCAAGGGGAGGAAAAACTGTTTTTT
d_gene: -; v_gene: TRBV5-4; j_gene: TRBJ2-3; abundance: -; CDR3aa: CASSGGGSVRLTQYF; CDR3nt: TGTGCCAGCAGCGGGGGGGGCTCTGTCCGGCTTACGCAGTATTTT
d_gene: TRBD2; v_gene: TRBV5-1; j_gene: TRBJ2-3; abundance: few; CDR3aa: CASSLRTSGGDTDTQYF; CDR3nt: TGCGCCAGCAGCTTACGGACTAGCGGGGGGGATACCGATACGCAGTATTTT
d_gene: TRBD2; v_gene: TRBV12-3/TRBV12-4; j_gene: TRBJ2-3; abundance: few; CDR3aa: CASSSSGGTTDTQYF; CDR3nt: TGTGCCAGCAGTAGTAGCGGGGGGACCACAGATACGCAGTATTTT
d_gene: -; v_gene: TRBV7-8; j_gene: TRBJ2-5; abundance: -; CDR3aa: CASSLGLVLETQYF; CDR3nt: TGTGCCAGCAGCTTAGGACTAGTGTTGGAGACCCAGTACTTC
d_gene: -; v_gene: TRBV5-5; j_gene: TRBJ1-1; abundance: many; CDR3aa: CASSLGSGQEAFF; CDR3nt: TGTGCCAGCAGCCTTGGTTCGGGACAAGAAGCTTTCTTT
d_gene: -; v_gene: TRBV12-3/TRBV12-4; j_gene: TRBJ2-4; abundance: -; CDR3aa: CASSLGGVRKNIQYF; CDR3nt: TGTGCCAGCAGTTTAGGAGGGGTCCGAAAAAACATTCAGTACTTC
d_gene: TRBD2; v_gene: TRBV2; j_gene: TRBJ2-5; abundance: -; CDR3aa: CAGYTSGEETQYF; CDR3nt: TGTGCCGGTTATACTAGCGGAGAAGAGACCCAGTACTTC
d_gene: -; v_gene: TRBV4-1; j_gene: TRBJ1-3; abundance: -; CDR3aa: CASSQVTGGGNTIYF; CDR3nt: TGCGCCAGCAGCCAAGTCACGGGGGGAGGAAACACCATATATTTT
d_gene: -; v_gene: TRBV7-9; j_gene: TRBJ1-5; abundance: many; CDR3aa: CASSLDGGGNQPQHF; CDR3nt: TGTGCCAGCAGCTTAGATGGGGGAGGCAATCAGCCCCAGCATTTT
d_gene: -; v_gene: TRBV29-1; j_gene: TRBJ1-1; abundance: -; CDR3aa: CSVVGGSMEAFF; CDR3nt: TGCAGCGTGGTCGGAGGATCCATGGAAGCTTTCTTT
d_gene: -; v_gene: TRBV2; j_gene: TRBJ2-3; abundance: -; CDR3aa: CASEGRTTDTQYF; CDR3nt: TGTGCCAGCGAAGGTAGAACCACAGATACGCAGTATTTT
d_gene: -; v_gene: TRBV25-1; j_gene: TRBJ2-5; abundance: -; CDR3aa: CASEINRPGETQYF; CDR3nt: TGTGCCAGCGAAATCAACAGGCCGGGAGAGACCCAGTACTTC
d_gene: -; v_gene: TRBV28; j_gene: TRBJ1-3; abundance: few; CDR3aa: CASRKGLLSGNTIYF; CDR3nt: TGTGCCAGCAGAAAGGGGCTACTCTCTGGAAACACCATATATTTT
d_gene: -; v_gene: TRBV7-2; j_gene: TRBJ1-2; abundance: many; CDR3aa: CASSFRPDYGYTF; CDR3nt: TGTGCCAGCAGCTTCCGCCCTGACTATGGCTACACCTTC
d_gene: TRBD1; v_gene: TRBV6-5; j_gene: TRBJ1-2; abundance: many; CDR3aa: CASSYAGTAAGYTF; CDR3nt: TGTGCCAGCAGTTACGCCGGGACAGCGGCTGGCTACACCTTC
d_gene: -; v_gene: TRBV24-1; j_gene: TRBJ2-2; abundance: -; CDR3aa: CATSDPINTGELFF; CDR3nt: TGTGCCACCAGTGACCCCATAAACACCGGGGAGCTGTTTTTT
d_gene: TRBD1; v_gene: TRBV6-5; j_gene: TRBJ2-1; abundance: few; CDR3aa: CASSYGTGVEQFF; CDR3nt: TGTGCCAGCAGTTACGGAACAGGGGTTGAGCAGTTCTTC
d_gene: -; v_gene: TRBV2; j_gene: TRBJ1-1; abundance: -; CDR3aa: CASTGQMNTEAFF; CDR3nt: TGTGCCAGCACCGGCCAGATGAACACTGAAGCTTTCTTT
d_gene: -; v_gene: TRBV18; j_gene: TRBJ2-3; abundance: few; CDR3aa: CASSPSLLRAGDTQYF; CDR3nt: TGTGCCAGCTCACCGAGCCTTCTACGTGCGGGAGATACGCAGTATTTT
d_gene: TRBD1; v_gene: TRBV6-1; j_gene: TRBJ1-2; abundance: few; CDR3aa: CASSVQGVAYGYTF; CDR3nt: TGTGCCAGCAGTGTTCAGGGGGTGGCCTATGGCTACACCTTC
d_gene: TRBD2; v_gene: TRBV5-1; j_gene: TRBJ2-2; abundance: many; CDR3aa: CASSPTPGGAIGELFF; CDR3nt: TGCGCCAGCAGCCCCACCCCCGGGGGGGCCATCGGGGAGCTGTTTTTT
d_gene: -; v_gene: TRBV3-1; j_gene: TRBJ1-2; abundance: few; CDR3aa: CASSQTETSVYGYTF; CDR3nt: TGTGCCAGCAGCCAAACCGAGACATCGGTATATGGCTACACCTTC
d_gene: -; v_gene: TRBV29-1; j_gene: TRBJ1-1; abundance: -; CDR3aa: CSVAVNTEAFF; CDR3nt: TGCAGCGTTGCAGTGAACACTGAAGCTTTCTTT
d_gene: -; v_gene: TRBV12-3/TRBV12-4; j_gene: TRBJ1-1; abundance: -; CDR3aa: CASSWGGARTEAFF; CDR3nt: TGTGCCAGCAGTTGGGGGGGGGCGCGTACTGAAGCTTTCTTT
d_gene: TRBD1; v_gene: TRBV6-4; j_gene: TRBJ1-1; abundance: few; CDR3aa: CASSDHTGVGTEAFF; CDR3nt: TGTGCCAGCAGTGACCATACAGGGGTAGGGACTGAAGCTTTCTTT
d_gene: -; v_gene: TRBV4-1; j_gene: TRBJ2-6; abundance: few; CDR3aa: CASSQEGLKDGANVLTF; CDR3nt: TGCGCCAGCAGCCAAGAAGGGCTAAAAGATGGGGCCAACGTCCTGACTTTC
d_gene: -; v_gene: TRBV6-2/TRBV6-3; j_gene: TRBJ2-7; abundance: -; CDR3aa: CANGTKTYEQYF; CDR3nt: TGTGCCAACGGGACAAAAACCTACGAGCAGTACTTC
d_gene: -; v_gene: TRBV6-5; j_gene: TRBJ2-7; abundance: many; CDR3aa: CASSYSLGPYEQYF; CDR3nt: TGTGCCAGCAGTTATTCCCTGGGCCCCTACGAGCAGTACTTC
d_gene: -; v_gene: TRBV10-3; j_gene: TRBJ2-2; abundance: few; CDR3aa: CAISARDGGVGELFF; CDR3nt: TGTGCCATCAGCGCAAGGGACGGCGGGGTCGGGGAGCTGTTTTTT
d_gene: TRBD2; v_gene: TRBV4-1; j_gene: TRBJ2-1; abundance: many; CDR3aa: CASSYSGGAQGEQFF; CDR3nt: TGCGCCAGCAGCTATAGCGGGGGGGCCCAGGGTGAGCAGTTCTTC
d_gene: -; v_gene: TRBV7-2; j_gene: TRBJ2-3; abundance: once; CDR3aa: CASSLFPADTQYF; CDR3nt: TGTGCCAGCAGCTTATTCCCGGCAGATACGCAGTATTTT
d_gene: TRBD2; v_gene: TRBV20-1; j_gene: TRBJ2-3; abundance: -; CDR3aa: CSAQARGSGRTDTQYF; CDR3nt: TGCAGTGCGCAAGCTCGGGGTAGCGGGCGCACAGATACGCAGTATTTT
d_gene: -; v_gene: TRBV7-4; j_gene: TRBJ2-1; abundance: -; CDR3aa: CASTLSRSSSYNEQFF; CDR3nt: TGTGCCAGCACCCTGAGCCGTTCTAGCTCCTACAATGAGCAGTTCTTC
d_gene: -; v_gene: TRBV4-1; j_gene: TRBJ1-2; abundance: -; CDR3aa: CASSQEPKSNYGYTF; CDR3nt: TGCGCCAGCAGCCAAGAGCCAAAGTCTAACTATGGCTACACCTTC
d_gene: TRBD2; v_gene: TRBV12-3/TRBV12-4; j_gene: TRBJ2-5; abundance: few; CDR3aa: CASSFSAGGQETQYF; CDR3nt: TGTGCCAGCAGTTTCTCGGCGGGGGGCCAAGAGACCCAGTACTTC
d_gene: -; v_gene: TRBV6-2/TRBV6-3; j_gene: TRBJ1-2; abundance: -; CDR3aa: CASRSRTAFYGYTF; CDR3nt: TGTGCCAGCAGAAGCCGGACAGCTTTCTATGGCTACACCTTC